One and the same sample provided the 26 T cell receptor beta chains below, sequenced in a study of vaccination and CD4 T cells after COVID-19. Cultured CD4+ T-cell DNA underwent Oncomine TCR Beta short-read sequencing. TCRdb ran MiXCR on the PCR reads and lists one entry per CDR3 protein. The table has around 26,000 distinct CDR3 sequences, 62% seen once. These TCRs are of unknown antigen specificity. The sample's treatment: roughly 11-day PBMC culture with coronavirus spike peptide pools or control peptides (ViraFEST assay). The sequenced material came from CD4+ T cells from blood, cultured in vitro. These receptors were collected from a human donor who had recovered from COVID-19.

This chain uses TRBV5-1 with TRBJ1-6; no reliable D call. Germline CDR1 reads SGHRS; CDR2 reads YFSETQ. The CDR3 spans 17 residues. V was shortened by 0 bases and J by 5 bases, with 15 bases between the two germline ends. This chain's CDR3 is CASSLAVQHPDNSPLHF. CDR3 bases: TGCGCCAGCAGCTTGGCCGTCCAGCACCCCGATAATTCACCCCTCCACTTT.

CDR3 sequence: CSASEEADSNQPQHF. CDR3 DNA sequence: TGCAGTGCTAGTGAGGAGGCAGATAGCAATCAGCCCCAGCATTTT. The genes are TRBV20-1 and TRBJ1-5; the D is unclear. V dropped 3 bases and J dropped 0 bases, with 12 bases sitting between them. Per germline, CDR1 DFQATT and CDR2 SNEGSKA (reference sequence). There are 15 residues in the CDR3.

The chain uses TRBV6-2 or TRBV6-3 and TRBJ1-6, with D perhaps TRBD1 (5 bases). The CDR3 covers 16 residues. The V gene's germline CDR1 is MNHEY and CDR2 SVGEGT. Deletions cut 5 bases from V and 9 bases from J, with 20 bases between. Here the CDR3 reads CASSLSGTEVGSPLHF. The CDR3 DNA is TGTGCCAGCAGTCTTTCCGGGACGGAGGTTGGTTCACCCCTCCACTTT.

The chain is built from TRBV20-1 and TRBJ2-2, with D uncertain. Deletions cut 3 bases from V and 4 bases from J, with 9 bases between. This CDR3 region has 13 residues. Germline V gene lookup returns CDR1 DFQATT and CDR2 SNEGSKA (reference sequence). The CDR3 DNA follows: TGCAGTGCTAGTTCCAAGATCACCGGGGAGCTGTTTTTT. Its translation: CSASSKITGELFF.

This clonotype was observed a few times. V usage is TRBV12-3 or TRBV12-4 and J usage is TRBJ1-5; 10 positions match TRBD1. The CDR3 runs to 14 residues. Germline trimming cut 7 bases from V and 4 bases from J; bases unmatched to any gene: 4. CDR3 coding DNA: TGTGCCAGCACCCGGACAGGGGGTAATCAGCCCCAGCATTTT. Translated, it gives CASTRTGGNQPQHF.

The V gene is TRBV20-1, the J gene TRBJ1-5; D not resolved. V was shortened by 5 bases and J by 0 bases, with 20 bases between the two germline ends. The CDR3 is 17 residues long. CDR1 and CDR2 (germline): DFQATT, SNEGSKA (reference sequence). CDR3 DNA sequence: TGCAGTGCTCCCTCGGGCGGAATACTTTATAGCAATCAGCCCCAGCATTTT. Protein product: CSAPSGGILYSNQPQHF.

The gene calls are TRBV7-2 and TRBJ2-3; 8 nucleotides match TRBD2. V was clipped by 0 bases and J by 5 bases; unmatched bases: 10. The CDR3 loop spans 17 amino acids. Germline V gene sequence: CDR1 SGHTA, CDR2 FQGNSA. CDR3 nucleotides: TGTGCCAGCAGCTTAGCGCGGGTAGCGGGAATTGGAGATACGCAGTATTTT. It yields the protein CASSLARVAGIGDTQYF.

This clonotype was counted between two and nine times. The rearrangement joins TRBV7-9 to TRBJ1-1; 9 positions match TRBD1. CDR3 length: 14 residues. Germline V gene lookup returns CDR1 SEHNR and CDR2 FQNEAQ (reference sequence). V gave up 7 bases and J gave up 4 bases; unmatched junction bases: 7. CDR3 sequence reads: CASILTGGPTEAFF. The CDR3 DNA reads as TGTGCCAGCATCTTGACAGGGGGACCCACTGAAGCTTTCTTT.

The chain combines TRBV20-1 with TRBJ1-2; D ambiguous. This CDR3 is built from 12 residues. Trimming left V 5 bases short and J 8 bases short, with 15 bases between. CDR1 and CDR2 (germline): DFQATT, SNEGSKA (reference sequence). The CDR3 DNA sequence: TGCAGTGCTGGTGGGTCGTCGGGAGGCTACACCTTC. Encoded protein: CSAGGSSGGYTF.

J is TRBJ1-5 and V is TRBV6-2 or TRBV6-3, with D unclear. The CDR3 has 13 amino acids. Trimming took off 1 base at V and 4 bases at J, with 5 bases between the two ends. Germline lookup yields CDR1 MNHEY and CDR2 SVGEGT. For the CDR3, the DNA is TGTGCCAGCAGTTACTGGGGAAATCAGCCCCAGCATTTT. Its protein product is CASSYWGNQPQHF.

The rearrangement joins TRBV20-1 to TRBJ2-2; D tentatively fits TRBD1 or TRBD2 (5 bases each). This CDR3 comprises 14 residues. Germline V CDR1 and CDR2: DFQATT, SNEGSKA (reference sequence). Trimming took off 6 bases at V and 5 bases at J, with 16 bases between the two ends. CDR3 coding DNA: TGCAGTGCCCCGACCGGGACCATAACCGGGGAGCTGTTTTTT. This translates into CSAPTGTITGELFF.

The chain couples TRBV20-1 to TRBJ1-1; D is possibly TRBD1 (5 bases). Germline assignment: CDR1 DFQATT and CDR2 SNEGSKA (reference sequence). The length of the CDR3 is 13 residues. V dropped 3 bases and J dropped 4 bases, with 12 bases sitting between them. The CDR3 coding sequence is TGCAGTGCTAGGTGGCAGGGAATCACTGAAGCTTTCTTT. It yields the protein CSARWQGITEAFF.

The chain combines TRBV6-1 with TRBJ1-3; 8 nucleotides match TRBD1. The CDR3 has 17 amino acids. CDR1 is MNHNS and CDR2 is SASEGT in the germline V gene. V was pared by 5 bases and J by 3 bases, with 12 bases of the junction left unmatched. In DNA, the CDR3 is TGTGCCAGCAGTAACAAGACAGGGGAGTCTGTTGGAAACACCATATATTTT. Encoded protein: CASSNKTGESVGNTIYF.

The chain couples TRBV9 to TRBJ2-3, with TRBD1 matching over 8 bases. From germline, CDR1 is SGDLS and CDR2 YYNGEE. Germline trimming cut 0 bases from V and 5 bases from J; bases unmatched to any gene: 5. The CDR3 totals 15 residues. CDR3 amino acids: CASSVGRTGKDTQYF. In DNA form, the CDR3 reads TGTGCCAGCAGCGTAGGGAGGACAGGGAAAGATACGCAGTATTTT.

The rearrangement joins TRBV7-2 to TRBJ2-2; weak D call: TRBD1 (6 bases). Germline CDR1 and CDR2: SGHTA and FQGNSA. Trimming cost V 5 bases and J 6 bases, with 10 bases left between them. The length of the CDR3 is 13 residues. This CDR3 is CASSPRQAGELFF. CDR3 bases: TGTGCCAGCAGCCCCCGACAGGCCGGGGAGCTGTTTTTT.

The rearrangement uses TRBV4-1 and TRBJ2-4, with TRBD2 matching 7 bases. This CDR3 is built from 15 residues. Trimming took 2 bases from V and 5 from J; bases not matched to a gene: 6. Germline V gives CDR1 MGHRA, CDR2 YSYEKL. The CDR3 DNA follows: TGCGCCAGCAGCCAACCGCGGGAGAGGGAAAACATTCAGTACTTC. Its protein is CASSQPRERENIQYF.

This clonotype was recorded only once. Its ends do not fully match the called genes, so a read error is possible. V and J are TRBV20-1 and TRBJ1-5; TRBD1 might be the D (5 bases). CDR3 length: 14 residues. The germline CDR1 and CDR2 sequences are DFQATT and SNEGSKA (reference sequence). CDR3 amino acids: CGARVGASNQPQHF. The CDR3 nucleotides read TGCGGTGCTAGAGTTGGGGCGAGCAATCAGCCCCAGCATTTT.

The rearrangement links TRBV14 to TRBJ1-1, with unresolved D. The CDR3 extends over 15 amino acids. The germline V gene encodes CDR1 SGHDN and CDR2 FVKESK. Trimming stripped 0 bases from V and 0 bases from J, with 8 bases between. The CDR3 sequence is CASSQEAFMNTEAFF. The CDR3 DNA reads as TGTGCCAGCAGCCAAGAGGCGTTCATGAACACTGAAGCTTTCTTT. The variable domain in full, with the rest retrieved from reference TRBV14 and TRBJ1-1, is EAGVTQFPSHSVIEKGQTVTLRCDPISGHDNLYWYRRVMGKEIKFLLHFVKESKQDESGMPNNRFLAERTGGTYSTLKVQPAELEDSGVYFCASSQEAFMNTEAFFGQGTRLTVV.

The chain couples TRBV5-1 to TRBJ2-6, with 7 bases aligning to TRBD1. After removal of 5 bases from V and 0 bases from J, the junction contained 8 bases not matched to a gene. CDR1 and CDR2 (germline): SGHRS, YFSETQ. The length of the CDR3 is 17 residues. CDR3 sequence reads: CASRRVQGLSGANVLTF. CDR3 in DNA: TGCGCCAGCAGAAGGGTACAGGGGCTCTCTGGGGCCAACGTCCTGACTTTC.

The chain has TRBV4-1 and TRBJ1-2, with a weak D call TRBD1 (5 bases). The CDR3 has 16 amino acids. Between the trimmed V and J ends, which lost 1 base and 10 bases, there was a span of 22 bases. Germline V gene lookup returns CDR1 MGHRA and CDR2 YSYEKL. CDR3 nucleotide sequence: TGCGCCAGCAGCCAAGGAGGCTCAACGGTCCCAGGGACCTACACCTTC. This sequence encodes CASSQGGSTVPGTYTF.

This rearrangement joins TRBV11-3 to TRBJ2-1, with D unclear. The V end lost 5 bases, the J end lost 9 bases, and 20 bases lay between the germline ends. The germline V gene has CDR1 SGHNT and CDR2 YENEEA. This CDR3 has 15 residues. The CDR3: CASSPQPSDRGEQFF. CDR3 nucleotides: TGTGCCAGCAGCCCACAACCCTCCGACCGCGGTGAGCAGTTCTTC.

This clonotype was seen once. The CDR3 bases are TGTGCCAGCAGCTTCCCGCCGGAAGAGACCCAGTACTTC. Translated, it gives CASSFPPEETQYF. The gene calls are TRBV7-2 and TRBJ2-5, with D hard to call. Trimming left V 3 bases short and J 3 bases short, with 8 bases between. The germline CDR1 and CDR2 sequences are SGHTA and FQGNSA. This CDR3 has 13 amino acids.

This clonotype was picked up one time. The CDR3 reads CASSLSLLGLAERAKNIQYF. CDR3 bases: TGTGCCAGCAGCTTGTCCCTTTTGGGACTAGCGGAAAGAGCCAAAAACATTCAGTACTTC. The chain uses TRBV7-9 and TRBJ2-4; TRBD2 matches at 11 bases. Germline V gene sequence: CDR1 SEHNR, CDR2 FQNEAQ (reference sequence). The CDR3 has 20 residues. V was pared by 3 bases and J by 0 bases, with 13 bases of the junction left unmatched.

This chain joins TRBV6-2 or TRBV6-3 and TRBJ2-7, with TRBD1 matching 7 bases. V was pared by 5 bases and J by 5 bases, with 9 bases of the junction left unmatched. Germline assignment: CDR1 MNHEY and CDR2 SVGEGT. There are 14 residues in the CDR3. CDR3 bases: TGTGCCAGCAGTAGGGGACAGACGTCCCACGAGCAGTACTTC. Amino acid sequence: CASSRGQTSHEQYF.

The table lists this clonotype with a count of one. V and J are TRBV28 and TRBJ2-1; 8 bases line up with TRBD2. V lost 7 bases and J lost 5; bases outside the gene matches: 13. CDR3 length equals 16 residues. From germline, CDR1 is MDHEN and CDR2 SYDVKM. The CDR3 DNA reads TGTGCCAGCACCGTCTCTCTAGCGGGTCGTAACAATGAGCAGTTCTTC. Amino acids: CASTVSLAGRNNEQFF.

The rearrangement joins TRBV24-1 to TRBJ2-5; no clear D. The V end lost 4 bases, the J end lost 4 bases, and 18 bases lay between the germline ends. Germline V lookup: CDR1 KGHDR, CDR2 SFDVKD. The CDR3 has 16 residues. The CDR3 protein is CATSDPRAFRPETQYF. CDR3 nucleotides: TGTGCCACCAGTGACCCCCGGGCCTTCAGGCCAGAGACCCAGTACTTC.